The rows below give T cell receptor beta chains drawn from one sample of a study of beta chain features in type 1 diabetes. Profiled with immunoSEQ multiplex PCR; TCRdb holds only in-frame clones, not every one. The top ten hold approximately 4% of the sample, which has under 250,000 clones, less than 35% seen once. Sequencing was done on a sample of central memory CD4+ T cells from blood. Source of these receptors: a man younger than 45 in good health. CDR3s include the opening cysteine and the closing phenylalanine or tryptophan. A D gene is named only where the DNA matches it firmly.

>TRBV6-5|.
CASSSTRVLSGELFF
>TRBV5-6|.
CASSSDGQSYNSPLHF
>TRBV28|TRBD2
CASSLASGRSYEQYF
>TRBV30|TRBD1
CAWHRGPGTEAFF
>TRBV2|.
CASSPFGGYNQPQHF
>TRBV5-1|.
CASSLGGAQVRDTQYF
>TRBV7-2|TRBD2
CASVMTSQRDIQYF
>TRBV29-1|.
CSVEDPVSAPNEKLFF
>TRBV5-6|.
CASSLVREYGYTF
>TRBV27|.
CASSLRVSGANVLTF
>TRBV29-1|TRBD1
CSVAGTGWGSEQFF
>TRBV5-1|TRBD1
CASSFGRTGADTQYF
>TRBV1|.
CTSSQAGPSDGPQHF
>TRBV2|.
CASSVEGWGSNQPQHF
>TRBV28|.
CASRRTVNTEAFF
>TRBV30|TRBD1
CAWGQGASPDEQYF
>TRBV27|.
CASSPGLLGLFF
>TRBV11-3|.
CASSLGGGVTGELFF
>TRBV30|.
CAWSVGGGYTF
>TRBV15|TRBD1
CATSRGGQGGRTDTQYF
>TRBV18|TRBD2
CASSPKRLAGVQDTQYF
>TRBV30|.
CAWDRDHQETQYF
>TRBV4-3|.
CASSQGRGSSYEQYF
>TRBV9|.
CASTLGRTHALKEAFF
>TRBV5-6|.
CASSLAFTNQETQYF
>TRBV6-5|.
CSSSYSKRESTDTQYF
>TRBV7-7|TRBD2
CASSQGLAGGQETQYF
>TRBV7-6|.
CASSLESGGYHSPLHF
>TRBV9|.
CASSIQVSGANVLTF
>TRBV20-1|.
CSARISEQYF
>TRBV2|TRBD2
CASSVEIWREGGDEQYF
>TRBV2|.
CASSQQLERNIQYF
>TRBV11-3|.
CASSETAGANVLTF
>TRBV9|.
CASSVEQGGYEQYF
>TRBV18|TRBD2
CASSSTSGYEQFF
>TRBV7-7|TRBD1
CASSPRPTGETQYF
>TRBV28|TRBD2
CASSFTGGPQETQYF
>TRBV10-1|.
CASRWGVDSNQPQHF
>TRBV28|TRBD1
CASRPTSGTGFYEQYF
>TRBV18|.
CASSATILEQYF
>TRBV28|TRBD2
CASSRGLAATYEQYF
>TRBV7-9|TRBD1
CASSLDLPGGVREQYF
>TRBV11-3|TRBD1
CASSPDRAREQFF
>TRBV7-2|.
CASSLSGQHTDTQYF
>TRBV28|TRBD2
CASKGGSHNEQFF
>TRBV4-1|.
CASSQEYPWRNEQFF
>TRBV5-1|TRBD2
CASSFSGSRGDTQYF
>TRBV14|TRBD2
CASSQDAIAGEYEQYF
>TRBV27|.
CASSPGLSPDTQYF
>TRBV5-1|TRBD1
CASSLGTAYTGELFF
>TRBV30|.
CAWSVLAGNTDTQYF